This T cell receptor (beta chain) stems from a study of blood T cell repertoires in COVID-19. Study details: The samples span acute and convalescent COVID-19 from the United States, Italy and Spain. Nucleic acid was either cDNA or gDNA, and it came from T cells, B-cell-depleted T cells, or PBMCs.

In germline, CDR1 is SNHLY, CDR2 FYNNEI. The CDR3 contains 20 residues. V was shortened by 6 bases and J by 1 base, with 27 bases between the two germline ends. All enrollees were roughly 18 to 89 years old and from approximately 25 US areas. In the study's own analysis: The assay estimated nucleated cells by amplifying reference gene primers. Clones were read by immunoSEQ multiplex PCR, and TCRdb kept only the in-frame ones, dropping some. V, J and clone size reflect that table, while D and trimming were determined from the DNA. There are roughly 250,000 clones in the sample; around 87% occur only once, and about 1.5% lies in the top ten.

This clonotype originated in a woman aged 50 to 65 who had recovered from COVID-19. Sequencing input: PBMCs or T cells enriched from blood (not recorded which). V and J are TRBV2 and TRBJ2-2; possible D gene TRBD2, 6 bases. The CDR3 nucleotides read TGTGCCAGCAGCGTAGGGGCCGCCTGGGTGAGAGCGGGGAACACCGGGGAGCTGTTTTTT. Protein: CASSVGAAWVRAGNTGELFF.